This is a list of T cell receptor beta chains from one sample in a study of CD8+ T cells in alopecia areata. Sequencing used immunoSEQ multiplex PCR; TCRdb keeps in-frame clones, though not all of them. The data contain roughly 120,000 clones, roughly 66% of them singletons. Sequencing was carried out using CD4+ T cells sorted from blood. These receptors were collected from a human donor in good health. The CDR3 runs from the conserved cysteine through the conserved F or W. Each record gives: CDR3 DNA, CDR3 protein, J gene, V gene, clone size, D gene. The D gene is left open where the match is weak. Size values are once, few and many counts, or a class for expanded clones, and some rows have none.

CDR3nt: TGCAGCGTACTCGACAGCTACGAGCAGTACTTC
CDR3aa: CSVLDSYEQYF
j_gene: TRBJ2-7
v_gene: TRBV29-1
abundance: .
d_gene: .

CDR3nt: TGCAGCGTTGGAAAGGGGAACACCGGGGAGCTGTTTTTT
CDR3aa: CSVGKGNTGELFF
j_gene: TRBJ2-2
v_gene: TRBV29-1
abundance: few
d_gene: .

CDR3nt: TGCAGCGTTGCCCCGTATATGCCCTGGGGTCCTCCAACCTACGAGCAGTACTTC
CDR3aa: CSVAPYMPWGPPTYEQYF
j_gene: TRBJ2-7
v_gene: TRBV29-1
abundance: .
d_gene: .

CDR3nt: TGCGCCAGCAGTCGACTAGGCGGGGAGCTGTTTTTT
CDR3aa: CASSRLGGELFF
j_gene: TRBJ2-2
v_gene: TRBV10-2
abundance: .
d_gene: .

CDR3nt: TGCGCCAGCAGTCATAGGGCCCGTGGGTATGGCTACACCTTC
CDR3aa: CASSHRARGYGYTF
j_gene: TRBJ1-2
v_gene: TRBV23-1
abundance: .
d_gene: .

CDR3nt: TGTGCCAGCAGGGCAGAGGGGTCAGGGGTAGGATTTGGCTACACCTTC
CDR3aa: CASRAEGSGVGFGYTF
j_gene: TRBJ1-2
v_gene: TRBV2
abundance: few
d_gene: .

CDR3nt: TGTGCCAGCAGCTTCGGACTAGCGGGGGGTTCCTACAATGAGCAGTTCTTC
CDR3aa: CASSFGLAGGSYNEQFF
j_gene: TRBJ2-1
v_gene: TRBV9
abundance: .
d_gene: TRBD2

CDR3nt: TGTGCCAGCAGCGCCTACCCCCGAGAGACCCAGTACTTC
CDR3aa: CASSAYPRETQYF
j_gene: TRBJ2-5
v_gene: TRBV7-9
abundance: few
d_gene: .

CDR3nt: TGTGCCTGGAGTGCCCCTCCCCCCACAGGGGCCTATGGCTACACCTTC
CDR3aa: CAWSAPPPTGAYGYTF
j_gene: TRBJ1-2
v_gene: TRBV30
abundance: .
d_gene: TRBD1

CDR3nt: TGTGCCAGCAGCGTAGCTCCGGGGGTAGCTTTCTTT
CDR3aa: CASSVAPGVAFF
j_gene: TRBJ1-1
v_gene: TRBV9
abundance: .
d_gene: .

CDR3nt: TGTGCCAGCAGCGTAAGTAGCGGCAACTACAATGAGCAGTTCTTC
CDR3aa: CASSVSSGNYNEQFF
j_gene: TRBJ2-1
v_gene: TRBV9
abundance: .
d_gene: .

CDR3nt: TGTGCCAGCAGCTTAGCCGGGACAGGCAACTACAATGAGCAGTTCTTC
CDR3aa: CASSLAGTGNYNEQFF
j_gene: TRBJ2-1
v_gene: TRBV7-8
abundance: few
d_gene: TRBD1

CDR3nt: TGTGCCTGGAGTGCCCAGTTGAACACTGAAGCTTTCTTT
CDR3aa: CAWSAQLNTEAFF
j_gene: TRBJ1-1
v_gene: TRBV30
abundance: few
d_gene: .

CDR3nt: TGTGCCAGCAGCTTAGCGGGGGGTCAGCCCCAGCATTTT
CDR3aa: CASSLAGGQPQHF
j_gene: TRBJ1-5
v_gene: TRBV7-9
abundance: .
d_gene: .

CDR3nt: TGTGCCAGCAGTGGAAGGACAGGGAACGGCTACACCTTC
CDR3aa: CASSGRTGNGYTF
j_gene: TRBJ1-2
v_gene: TRBV27
abundance: .
d_gene: TRBD1

CDR3nt: TGCGCCAGCAGCCTCCAAGCGGGGGTGCGCACAGATACGCAGTATTTT
CDR3aa: CASSLQAGVRTDTQYF
j_gene: TRBJ2-3
v_gene: TRBV5-1
abundance: .
d_gene: TRBD2

CDR3nt: TGTGCCAGTAGTCCTCAGGATCTCCCAGGATGGGAGCAGTACTTC
CDR3aa: CASSPQDLPGWEQYF
j_gene: TRBJ2-7
v_gene: TRBV19
abundance: .
d_gene: .

CDR3nt: TGTGCAGACGGGGACAACTTGGGCACTGAAGCTTTCTTT
CDR3aa: CADGDNLGTEAFF
j_gene: TRBJ1-1
v_gene: TRBV7-8
abundance: .
d_gene: .

CDR3nt: TGCAGCGCCGCGAACACTGAAGCTTTCTTT
CDR3aa: CSAANTEAFF
j_gene: TRBJ1-1
v_gene: TRBV29-1
abundance: few
d_gene: .

CDR3nt: TGTGCCAGCAGCTTAGGAGGACGGGAGGAGGAGACCCAGTACTTC
CDR3aa: CASSLGGREEETQYF
j_gene: TRBJ2-5
v_gene: TRBV7-2
abundance: .
d_gene: TRBD2

CDR3nt: TGTGCCTGGACCGCGGGGGCCGGGACCAAAAACATTCAGTACTTC
CDR3aa: CAWTAGAGTKNIQYF
j_gene: TRBJ2-4
v_gene: TRBV30
abundance: few
d_gene: .

CDR3nt: TGTGCCAGCAGCACAGGGTTAAGAAATTCACCCCTCCACTTT
CDR3aa: CASSTGLRNSPLHF
j_gene: TRBJ1-6
v_gene: TRBV2
abundance: .
d_gene: .